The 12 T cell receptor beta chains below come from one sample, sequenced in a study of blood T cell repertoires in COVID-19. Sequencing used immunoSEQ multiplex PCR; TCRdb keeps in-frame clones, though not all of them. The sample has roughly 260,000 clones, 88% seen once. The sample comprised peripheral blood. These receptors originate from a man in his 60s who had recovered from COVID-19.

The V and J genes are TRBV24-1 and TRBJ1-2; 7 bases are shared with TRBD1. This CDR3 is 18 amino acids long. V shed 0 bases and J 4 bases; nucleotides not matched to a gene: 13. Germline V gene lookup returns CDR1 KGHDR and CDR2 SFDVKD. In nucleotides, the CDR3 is TGTGCCACCAGTGATTTGCCGCAAGGTACAGGGGTTAGCTATGGCTACACCTTC. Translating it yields CATSDLPQGTGVSYGYTF.

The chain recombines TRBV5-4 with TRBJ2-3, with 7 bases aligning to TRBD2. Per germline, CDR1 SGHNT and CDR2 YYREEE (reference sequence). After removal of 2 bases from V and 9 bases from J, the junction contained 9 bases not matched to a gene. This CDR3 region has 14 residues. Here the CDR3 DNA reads TGTGCCAGCAGCTTCGGGAGGCAGGGTTACACGCAGTATTTT. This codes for CASSFGRQGYTQYF.

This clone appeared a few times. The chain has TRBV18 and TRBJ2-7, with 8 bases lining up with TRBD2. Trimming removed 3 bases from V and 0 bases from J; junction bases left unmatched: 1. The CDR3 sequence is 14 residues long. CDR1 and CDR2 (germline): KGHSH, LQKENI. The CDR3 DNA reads TGTGCCAGCTCACCCCTAGCGGGCTCCTACGAGCAGTACTTC. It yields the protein CASSPLAGSYEQYF.

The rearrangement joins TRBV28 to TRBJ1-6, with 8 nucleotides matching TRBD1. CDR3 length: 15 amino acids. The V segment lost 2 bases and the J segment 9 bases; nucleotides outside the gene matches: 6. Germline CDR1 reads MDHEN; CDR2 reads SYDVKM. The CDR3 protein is CASSLSRTGRSPLHF. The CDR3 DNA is TGTGCCAGCAGTTTAAGCAGGACAGGGCGTTCACCCCTCCACTTT.

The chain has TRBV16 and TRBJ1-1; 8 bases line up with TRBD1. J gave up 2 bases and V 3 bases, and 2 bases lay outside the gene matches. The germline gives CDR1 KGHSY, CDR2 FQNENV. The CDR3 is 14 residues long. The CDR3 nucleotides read TGTGCCAGCAGCCACGACAGGGGTAACACTGAAGCTTTCTTT. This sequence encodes CASSHDRGNTEAFF. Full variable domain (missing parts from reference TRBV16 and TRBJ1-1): GEEVAQTPKHLVRGEGQKAKLYCAPIKGHSYVFWYQQVLKNEFKFLISFQNENVFDETGMPKERFSAKCLPNSPCSLEIQATKLEDSAVYFCASSHDRGNTEAFFGQGTRLTVV.

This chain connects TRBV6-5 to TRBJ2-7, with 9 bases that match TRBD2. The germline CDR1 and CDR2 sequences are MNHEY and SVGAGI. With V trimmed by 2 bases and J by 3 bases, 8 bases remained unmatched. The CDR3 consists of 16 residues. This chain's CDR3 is CASSYGGLAYGYEQYF. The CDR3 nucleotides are TGTGCCAGCAGTTACGGTGGACTAGCGTACGGCTACGAGCAGTACTTC.

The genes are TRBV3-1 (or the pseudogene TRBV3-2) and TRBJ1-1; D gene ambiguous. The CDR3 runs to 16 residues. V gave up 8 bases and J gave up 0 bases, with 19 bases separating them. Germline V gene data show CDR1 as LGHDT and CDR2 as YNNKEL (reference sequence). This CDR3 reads CASRPETRTLNTEAFF. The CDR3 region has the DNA TGTGCCAGCCGACCCGAAACCAGGACTCTGAACACTGAAGCTTTCTTT.

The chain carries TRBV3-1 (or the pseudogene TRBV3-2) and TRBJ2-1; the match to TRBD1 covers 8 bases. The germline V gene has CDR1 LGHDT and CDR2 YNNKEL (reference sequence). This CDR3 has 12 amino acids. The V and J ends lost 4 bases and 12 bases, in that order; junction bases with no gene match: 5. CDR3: CASSRGQDMQFF. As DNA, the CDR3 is TGTGCCAGCAGCCGGGGACAGGATATGCAGTTCTTC.

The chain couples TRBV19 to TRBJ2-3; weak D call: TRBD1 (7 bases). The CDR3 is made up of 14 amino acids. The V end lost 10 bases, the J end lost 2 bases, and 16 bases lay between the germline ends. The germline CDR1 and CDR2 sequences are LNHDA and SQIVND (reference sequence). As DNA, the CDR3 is TGTGCCACAGGCGGGGACAGCCACACAGATACGCAGTATTTT. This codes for CATGGDSHTDTQYF.

The CDR3 loop is CASSLGTGTSVPYEQYF. In DNA form, the CDR3 reads TGCGCCAGCAGCTTGGGGACCGGGACTAGCGTTCCCTACGAGCAGTACTTC. V is TRBV5-1 and J is TRBJ2-7, with 10 bases that match TRBD2. The CDR3 contains 17 residues. Germline lookup yields CDR1 SGHRS and CDR2 YFSETQ. With 0 bases clipped from V and 2 bases from J, the junction kept 8 bases outside the gene matches.

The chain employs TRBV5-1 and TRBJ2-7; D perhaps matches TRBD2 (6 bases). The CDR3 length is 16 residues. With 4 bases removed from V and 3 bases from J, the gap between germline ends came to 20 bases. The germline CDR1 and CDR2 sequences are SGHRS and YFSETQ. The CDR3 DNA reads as TGCGCCAGCAGCCTGGTAACGGGGACGCGGGGCTACGAGCAGTACTTC. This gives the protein CASSLVTGTRGYEQYF.

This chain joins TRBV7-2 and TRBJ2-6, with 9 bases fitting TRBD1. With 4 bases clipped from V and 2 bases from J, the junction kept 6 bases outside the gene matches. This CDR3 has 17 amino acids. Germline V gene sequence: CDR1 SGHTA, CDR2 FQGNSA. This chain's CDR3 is CASSSAGTGTGANVLTF. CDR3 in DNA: TGTGCCAGCAGCTCAGCCGGGACAGGGACTGGGGCCAACGTCCTGACTTTC.